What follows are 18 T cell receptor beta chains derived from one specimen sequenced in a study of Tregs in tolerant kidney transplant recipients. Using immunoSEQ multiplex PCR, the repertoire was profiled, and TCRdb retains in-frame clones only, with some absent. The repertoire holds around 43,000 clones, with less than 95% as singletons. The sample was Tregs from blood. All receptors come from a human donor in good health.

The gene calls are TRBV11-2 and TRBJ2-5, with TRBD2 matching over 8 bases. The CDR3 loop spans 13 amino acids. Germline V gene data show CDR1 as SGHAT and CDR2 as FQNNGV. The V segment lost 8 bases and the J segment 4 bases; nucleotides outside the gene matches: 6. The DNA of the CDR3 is TGTGCCAGCGCCGGCGGGGGGTTAGAGACCCAGTACTTC. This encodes CASAGGGLETQYF.

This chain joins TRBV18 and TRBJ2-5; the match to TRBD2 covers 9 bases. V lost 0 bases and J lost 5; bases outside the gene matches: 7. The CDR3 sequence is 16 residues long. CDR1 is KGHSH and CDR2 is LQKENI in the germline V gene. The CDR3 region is CASSPPQAGGKETQYF. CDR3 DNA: TGTGCCAGCTCACCACCGCAGGCGGGGGGGAAGGAGACCCAGTACTTC.

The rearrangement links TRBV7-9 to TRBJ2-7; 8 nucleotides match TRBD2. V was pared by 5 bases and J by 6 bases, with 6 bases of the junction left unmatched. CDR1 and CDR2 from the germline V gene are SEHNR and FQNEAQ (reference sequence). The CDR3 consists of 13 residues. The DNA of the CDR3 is TGTGCCAGCAGCCGCCGGGGGGGTGGCGAGCAGTACTTC. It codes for CASSRRGGGEQYF.

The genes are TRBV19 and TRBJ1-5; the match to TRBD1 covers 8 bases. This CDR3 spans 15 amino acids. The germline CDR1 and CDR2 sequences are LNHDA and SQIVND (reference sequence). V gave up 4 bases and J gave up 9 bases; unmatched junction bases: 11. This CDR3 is CASSTYPGQVRPQHF. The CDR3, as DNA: TGTGCCAGTAGTACGTATCCGGGACAGGTTCGGCCCCAGCATTTT.

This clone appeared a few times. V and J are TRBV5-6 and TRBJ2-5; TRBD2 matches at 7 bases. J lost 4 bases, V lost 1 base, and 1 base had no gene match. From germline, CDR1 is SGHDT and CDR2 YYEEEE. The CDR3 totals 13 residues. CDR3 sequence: CASSLSGGETQYF. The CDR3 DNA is TGTGCCAGCAGCTTGTCGGGGGGAGAGACCCAGTACTTC.

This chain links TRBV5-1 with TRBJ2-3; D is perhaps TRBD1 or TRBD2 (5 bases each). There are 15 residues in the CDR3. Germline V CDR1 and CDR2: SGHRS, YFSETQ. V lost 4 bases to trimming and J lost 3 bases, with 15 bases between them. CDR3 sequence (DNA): TGCGCCAGCAGCCCTGGGACCTCCGGGACAGATACGCAGTATTTT. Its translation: CASSPGTSGTDTQYF.

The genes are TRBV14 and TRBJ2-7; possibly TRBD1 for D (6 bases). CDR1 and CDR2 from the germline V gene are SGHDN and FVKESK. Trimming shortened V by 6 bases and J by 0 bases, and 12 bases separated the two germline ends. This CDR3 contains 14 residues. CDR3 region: CASSHRDNSYEQYF. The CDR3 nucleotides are TGTGCCAGCAGTCATAGGGACAACTCCTACGAGCAGTACTTC.

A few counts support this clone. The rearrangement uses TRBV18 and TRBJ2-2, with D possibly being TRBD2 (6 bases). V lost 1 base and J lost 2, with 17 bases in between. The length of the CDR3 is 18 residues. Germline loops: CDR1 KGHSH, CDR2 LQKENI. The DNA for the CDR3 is TGTGCCAGCTCACCACGGACCGGGAGCGGAGGAAACACCGGGGAGCTGTTTTTT. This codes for CASSPRTGSGGNTGELFF.

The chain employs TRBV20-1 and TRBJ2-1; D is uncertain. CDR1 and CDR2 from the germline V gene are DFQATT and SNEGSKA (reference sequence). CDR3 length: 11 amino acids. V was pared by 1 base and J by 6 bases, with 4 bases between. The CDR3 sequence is CSARGANEQFF. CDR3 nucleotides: TGCAGTGCTAGAGGAGCCAATGAGCAGTTCTTC.

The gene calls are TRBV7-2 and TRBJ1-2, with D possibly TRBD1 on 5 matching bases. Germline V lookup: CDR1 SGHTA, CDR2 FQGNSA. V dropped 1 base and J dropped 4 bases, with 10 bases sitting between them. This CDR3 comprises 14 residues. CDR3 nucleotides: TGTGCCAGCAGCTTAGAGGGACGATTCTATGGCTACACCTTC. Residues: CASSLEGRFYGYTF.

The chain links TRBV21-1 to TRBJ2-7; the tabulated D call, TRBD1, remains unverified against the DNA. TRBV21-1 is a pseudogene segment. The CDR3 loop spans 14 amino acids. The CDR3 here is CASSKCRAMYEQYF. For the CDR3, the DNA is TGTGCCAGCAGCAAATGCAGGGCAATGTACGAGCAGTACTTC.

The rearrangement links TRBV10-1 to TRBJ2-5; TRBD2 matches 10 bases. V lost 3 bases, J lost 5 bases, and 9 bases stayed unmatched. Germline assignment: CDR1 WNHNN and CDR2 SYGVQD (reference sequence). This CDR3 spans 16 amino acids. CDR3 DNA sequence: TGCGCCAGCAGTGATGTGAGCGGGAGGGCCCGTGAGACCCAGTACTTC. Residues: CASSDVSGRARETQYF.

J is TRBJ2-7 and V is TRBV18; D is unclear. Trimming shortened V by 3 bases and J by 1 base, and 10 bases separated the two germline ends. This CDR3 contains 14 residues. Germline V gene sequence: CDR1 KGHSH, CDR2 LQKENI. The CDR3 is CASSPGLESYEQYF. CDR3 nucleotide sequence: TGTGCCAGCTCACCTGGCCTGGAGTCCTACGAGCAGTACTTC.

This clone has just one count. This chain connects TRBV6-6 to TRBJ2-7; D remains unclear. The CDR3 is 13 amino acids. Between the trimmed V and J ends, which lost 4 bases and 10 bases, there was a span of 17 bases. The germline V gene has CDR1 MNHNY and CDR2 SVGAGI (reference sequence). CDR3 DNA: TGTGCCAGCAGTTCCACCGTAGGGCTGAGACAGTACTTC. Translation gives CASSSTVGLRQYF.

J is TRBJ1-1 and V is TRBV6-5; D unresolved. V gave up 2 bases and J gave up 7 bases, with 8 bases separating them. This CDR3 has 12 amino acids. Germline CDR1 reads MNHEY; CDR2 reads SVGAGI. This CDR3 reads CASSYTVGEAFF. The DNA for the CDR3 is TGTGCCAGCAGTTACACCGTTGGTGAAGCTTTCTTT.

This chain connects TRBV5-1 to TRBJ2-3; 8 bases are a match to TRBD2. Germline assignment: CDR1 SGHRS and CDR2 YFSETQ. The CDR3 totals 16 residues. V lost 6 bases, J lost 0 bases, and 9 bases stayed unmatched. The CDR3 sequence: CASTRIASGSTDTQYF. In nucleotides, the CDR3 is TGCGCCAGCACGAGAATCGCTAGCGGGAGCACAGATACGCAGTATTTT.

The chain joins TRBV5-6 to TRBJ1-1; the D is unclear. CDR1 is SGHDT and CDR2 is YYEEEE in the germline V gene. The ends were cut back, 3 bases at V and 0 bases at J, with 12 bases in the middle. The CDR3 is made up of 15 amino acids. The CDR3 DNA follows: TGTGCCAGCAGCTACCCCCGGACCCTGAACACTGAAGCTTTCTTT. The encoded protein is CASSYPRTLNTEAFF.

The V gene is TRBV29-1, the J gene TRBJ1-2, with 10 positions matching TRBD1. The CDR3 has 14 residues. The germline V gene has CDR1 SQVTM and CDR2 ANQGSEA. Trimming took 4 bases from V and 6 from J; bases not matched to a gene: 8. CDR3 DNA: TGCAGCGTTGGACAGGGGGCGAGAGGGAATGGCTACACCTTC. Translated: CSVGQGARGNGYTF.